This T cell receptor beta chain is from a study of early T cells in non-severe SARS-CoV-2 infection. TCRdb ran MiXCR on the 5' RACE reads and lists one entry per CDR3 protein. Of approximately 46,000 distinct CDR3 sequences in the sample, 6.1% were seen once. Germline loops: CDR1 SEHNR, CDR2 FQNEAQ (reference sequence). This CDR3 contains 14 residues. V was clipped by 5 bases and J by 0 bases, with 9 bases between them. This receptor was identified in an adult who was a healthcare worker with PCR-confirmed SARS-CoV-2 infection or an uninfected control (not recorded which). The chain combines TRBV7-9 with TRBJ2-3; a possible D gene is TRBD1 (6 bases). The material sequenced was whole blood. This chain's CDR3 is CASSQTGSTDTQYF. The CDR3 DNA sequence: TGTGCCAGCAGCCAAACAGGGAGCACAGATACGCAGTATTTT.